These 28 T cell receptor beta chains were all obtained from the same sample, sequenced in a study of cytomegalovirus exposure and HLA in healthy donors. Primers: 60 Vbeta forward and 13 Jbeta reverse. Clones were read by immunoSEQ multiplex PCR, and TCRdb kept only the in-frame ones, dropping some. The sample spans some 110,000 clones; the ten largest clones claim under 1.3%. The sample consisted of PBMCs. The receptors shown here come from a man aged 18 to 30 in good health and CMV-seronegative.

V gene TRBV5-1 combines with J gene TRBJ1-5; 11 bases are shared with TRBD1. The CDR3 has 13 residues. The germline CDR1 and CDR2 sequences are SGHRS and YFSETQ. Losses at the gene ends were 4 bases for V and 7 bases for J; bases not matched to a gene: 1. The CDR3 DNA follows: TGCGCCAGCAGCAGGACAGGGGGCCAGCCCCAGCATTTT. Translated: CASSRTGGQPQHF.

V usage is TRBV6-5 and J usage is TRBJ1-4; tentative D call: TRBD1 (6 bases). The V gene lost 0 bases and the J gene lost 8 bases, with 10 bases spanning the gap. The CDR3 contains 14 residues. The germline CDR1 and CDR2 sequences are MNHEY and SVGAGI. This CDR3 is CASSYSAGVEKLFF. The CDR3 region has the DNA TGTGCCAGCAGTTACTCGGCAGGGGTCGAAAAACTGTTTTTT.

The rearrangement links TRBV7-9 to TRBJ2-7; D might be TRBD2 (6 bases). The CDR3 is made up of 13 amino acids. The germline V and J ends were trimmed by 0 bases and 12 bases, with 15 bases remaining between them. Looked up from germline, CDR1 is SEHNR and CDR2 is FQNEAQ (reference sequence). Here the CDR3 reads CASSLASGAGSYF. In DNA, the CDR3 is TGTGCCAGCAGCTTAGCATCGGGAGCCGGGTCGTACTTC.

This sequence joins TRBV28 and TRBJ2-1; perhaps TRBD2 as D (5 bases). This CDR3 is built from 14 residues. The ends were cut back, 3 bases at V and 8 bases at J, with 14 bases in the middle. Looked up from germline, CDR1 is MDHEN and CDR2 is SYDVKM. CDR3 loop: CASSLGLAGYEQFF. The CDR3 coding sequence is TGTGCCAGCAGTTTGGGCCTAGCTGGCTATGAGCAGTTCTTC.

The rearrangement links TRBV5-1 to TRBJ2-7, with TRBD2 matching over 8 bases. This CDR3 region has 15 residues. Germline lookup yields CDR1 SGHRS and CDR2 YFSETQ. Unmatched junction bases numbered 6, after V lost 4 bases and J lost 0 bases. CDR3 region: CASSAAGTSSYEQYF. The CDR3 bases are TGCGCCAGCAGCGCCGCCGGGACTAGCTCCTACGAGCAGTACTTC.

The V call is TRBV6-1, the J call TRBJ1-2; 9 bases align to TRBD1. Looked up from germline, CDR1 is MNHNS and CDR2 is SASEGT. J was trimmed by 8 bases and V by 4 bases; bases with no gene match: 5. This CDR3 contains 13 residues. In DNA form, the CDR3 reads TGTGCCAGCAGTGCGACAGGGGGATGGGGCTACACCTTC. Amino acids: CASSATGGWGYTF.

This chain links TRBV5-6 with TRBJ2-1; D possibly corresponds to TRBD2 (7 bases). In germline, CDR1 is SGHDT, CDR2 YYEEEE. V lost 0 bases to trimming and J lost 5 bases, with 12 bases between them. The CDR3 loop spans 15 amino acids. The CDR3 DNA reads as TGTGCCAGCAGCTTGGCGGGGGGCCCCAACAATGAGCAGTTCTTC. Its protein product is CASSLAGGPNNEQFF.

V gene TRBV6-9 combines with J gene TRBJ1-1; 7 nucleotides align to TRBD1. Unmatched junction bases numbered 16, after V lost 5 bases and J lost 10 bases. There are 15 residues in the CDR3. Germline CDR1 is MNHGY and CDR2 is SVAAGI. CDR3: CASSPPALTGWAAFF. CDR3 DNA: TGTGCCAGCAGTCCCCCTGCCCTGACAGGGTGGGCAGCTTTCTTT.

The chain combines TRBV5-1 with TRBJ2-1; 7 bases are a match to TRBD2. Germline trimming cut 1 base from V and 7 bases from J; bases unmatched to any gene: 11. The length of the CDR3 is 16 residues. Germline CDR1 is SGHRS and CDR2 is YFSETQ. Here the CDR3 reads CASSLSSGVRLNEQFF. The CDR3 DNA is TGCGCCAGCAGCTTGTCTAGCGGAGTTAGATTGAATGAGCAGTTCTTC.

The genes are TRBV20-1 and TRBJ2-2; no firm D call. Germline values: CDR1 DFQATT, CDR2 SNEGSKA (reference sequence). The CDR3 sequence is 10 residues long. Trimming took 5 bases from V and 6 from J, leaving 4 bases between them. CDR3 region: CSARAGELFF. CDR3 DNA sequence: TGCAGTGCTCGGGCCGGGGAGCTGTTTTTT.

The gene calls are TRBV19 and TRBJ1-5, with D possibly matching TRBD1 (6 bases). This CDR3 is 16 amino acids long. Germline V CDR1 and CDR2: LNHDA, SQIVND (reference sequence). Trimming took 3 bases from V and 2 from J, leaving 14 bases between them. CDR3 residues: CASSITGMVGNQPQHF. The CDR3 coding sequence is TGTGCCAGTAGTATTACAGGGATGGTCGGCAATCAGCCCCAGCATTTT.

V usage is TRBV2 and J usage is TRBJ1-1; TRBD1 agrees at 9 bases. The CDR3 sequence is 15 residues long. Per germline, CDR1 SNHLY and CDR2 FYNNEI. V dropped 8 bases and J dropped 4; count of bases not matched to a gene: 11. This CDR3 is CASEEGGQGTTEAFF. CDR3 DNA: TGTGCCAGCGAGGAGGGGGGACAGGGAACCACTGAAGCTTTCTTT.

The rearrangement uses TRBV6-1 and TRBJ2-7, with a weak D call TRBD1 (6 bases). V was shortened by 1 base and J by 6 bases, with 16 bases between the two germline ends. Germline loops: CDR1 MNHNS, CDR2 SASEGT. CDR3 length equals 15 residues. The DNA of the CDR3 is TGTGCCAGCAGTGAAGAAAAAGGACAGCTGGGCGAGCAGTACTTC. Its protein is CASSEEKGQLGEQYF.

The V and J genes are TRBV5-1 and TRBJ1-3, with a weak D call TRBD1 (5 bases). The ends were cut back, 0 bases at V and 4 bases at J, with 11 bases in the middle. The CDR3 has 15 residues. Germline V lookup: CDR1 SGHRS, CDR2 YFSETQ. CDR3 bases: TGCGCCAGCAGCTTGGCGCAGGGTGCGGGAAACACCATATATTTT. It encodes CASSLAQGAGNTIYF.

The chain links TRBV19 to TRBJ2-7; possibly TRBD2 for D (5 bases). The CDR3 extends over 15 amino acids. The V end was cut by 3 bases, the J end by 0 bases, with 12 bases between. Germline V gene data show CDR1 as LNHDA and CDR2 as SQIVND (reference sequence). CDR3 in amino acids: CASSIVGGYSYEQYF. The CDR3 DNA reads TGTGCCAGTAGTATTGTGGGCGGGTACTCCTACGAGCAGTACTTC.

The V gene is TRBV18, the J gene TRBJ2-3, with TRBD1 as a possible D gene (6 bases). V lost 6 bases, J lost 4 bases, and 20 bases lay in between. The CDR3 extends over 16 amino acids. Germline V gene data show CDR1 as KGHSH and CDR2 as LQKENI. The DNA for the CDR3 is TGTGCCAGCTCGCCAAAAGCACAGGGCTGGCCAGATACGCAGTATTTT. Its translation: CASSPKAQGWPDTQYF.

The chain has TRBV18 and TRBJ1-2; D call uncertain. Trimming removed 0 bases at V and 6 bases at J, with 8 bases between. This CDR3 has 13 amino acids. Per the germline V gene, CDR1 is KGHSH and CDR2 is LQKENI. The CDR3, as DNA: TGTGCCAGCTCACCACCTATTCCCCATGGCTACACCTTC. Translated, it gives CASSPPIPHGYTF.

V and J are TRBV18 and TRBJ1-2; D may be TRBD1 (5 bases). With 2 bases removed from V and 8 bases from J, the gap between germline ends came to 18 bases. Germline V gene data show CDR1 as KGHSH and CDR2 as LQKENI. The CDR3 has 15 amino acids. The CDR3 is CASSPKTTRAPGYTF. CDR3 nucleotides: TGTGCCAGCTCACCAAAAACTACCAGGGCTCCCGGCTACACCTTC. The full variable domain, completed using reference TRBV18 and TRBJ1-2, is NAGVMQNPRHLVRRRGQEARLRCSPMKGHSHVYWYRQLPEEGLKFMVYLQKENIIDESGMPKERFSAEFPKEGPSILRIQQVVRGDSAAYFCASSPKTTRAPGYTFGSGTRLTVV.

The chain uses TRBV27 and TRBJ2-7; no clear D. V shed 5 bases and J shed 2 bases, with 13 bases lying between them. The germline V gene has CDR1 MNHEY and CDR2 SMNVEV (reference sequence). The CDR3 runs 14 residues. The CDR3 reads CASSTHNPPYEQYF. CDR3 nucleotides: TGTGCCAGCAGTACTCATAACCCACCCTACGAGCAGTACTTC.

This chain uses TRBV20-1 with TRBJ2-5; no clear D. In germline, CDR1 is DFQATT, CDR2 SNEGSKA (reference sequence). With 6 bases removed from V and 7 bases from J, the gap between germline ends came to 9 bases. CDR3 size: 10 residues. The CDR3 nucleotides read TGCAGTGCCAAGAGTGGGACCCAGTACTTC. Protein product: CSAKSGTQYF.

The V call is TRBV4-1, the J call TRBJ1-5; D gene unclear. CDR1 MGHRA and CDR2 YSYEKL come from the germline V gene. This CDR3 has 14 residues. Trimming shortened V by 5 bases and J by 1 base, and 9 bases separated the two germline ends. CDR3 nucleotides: TGCGCCAGCAGCGGAGCATTGAGCAATCAGCCCCAGCATTTT. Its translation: CASSGALSNQPQHF.

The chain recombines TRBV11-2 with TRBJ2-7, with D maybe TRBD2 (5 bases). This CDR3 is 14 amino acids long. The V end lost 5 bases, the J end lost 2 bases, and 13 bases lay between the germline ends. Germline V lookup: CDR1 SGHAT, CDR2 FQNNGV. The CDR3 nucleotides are TGTGCCAGCAGCGTCGATAGCGCGGCCTACGAGCAGTACTTC. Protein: CASSVDSAAYEQYF.

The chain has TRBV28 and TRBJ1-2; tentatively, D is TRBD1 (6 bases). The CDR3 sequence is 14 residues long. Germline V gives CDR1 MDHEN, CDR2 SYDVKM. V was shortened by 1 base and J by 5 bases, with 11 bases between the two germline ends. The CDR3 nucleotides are TGTGCCAGCAGTTTATCTGACAGGTTATATGGCTACACCTTC. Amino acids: CASSLSDRLYGYTF.

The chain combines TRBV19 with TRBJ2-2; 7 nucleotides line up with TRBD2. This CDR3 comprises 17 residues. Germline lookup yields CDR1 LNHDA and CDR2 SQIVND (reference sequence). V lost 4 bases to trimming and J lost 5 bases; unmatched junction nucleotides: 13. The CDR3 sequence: CASSKFLAEAGTGELFF. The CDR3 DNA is TGTGCCAGTAGTAAGTTCCTAGCGGAAGCGGGGACCGGGGAGCTGTTTTTT.

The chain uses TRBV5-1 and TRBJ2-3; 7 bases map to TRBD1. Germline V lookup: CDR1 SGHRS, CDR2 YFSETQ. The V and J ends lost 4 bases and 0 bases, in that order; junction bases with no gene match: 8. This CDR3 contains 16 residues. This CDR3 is CASSPNRGPSTDTQYF. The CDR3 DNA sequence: TGCGCCAGCAGCCCCAACAGGGGTCCGAGCACAGATACGCAGTATTTT.

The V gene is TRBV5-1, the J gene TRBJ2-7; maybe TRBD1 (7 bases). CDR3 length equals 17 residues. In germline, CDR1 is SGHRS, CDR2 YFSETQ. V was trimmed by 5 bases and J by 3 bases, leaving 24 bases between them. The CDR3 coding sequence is TGCGCCAGCAGAAACGAGGGGGGACAGTTAATCCGCTACGAGCAGTACTTC. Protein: CASRNEGGQLIRYEQYF.

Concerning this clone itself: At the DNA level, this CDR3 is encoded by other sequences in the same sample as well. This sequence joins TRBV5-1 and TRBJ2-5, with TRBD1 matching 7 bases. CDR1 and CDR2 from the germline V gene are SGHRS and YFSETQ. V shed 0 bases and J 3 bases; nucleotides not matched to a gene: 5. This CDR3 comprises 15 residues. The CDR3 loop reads CASSLAGTEEETQYF. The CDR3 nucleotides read TGCGCCAGCAGCTTGGCTGGGACAGAGGAAGAGACCCAGTACTTC.

The CDR3 is CASSTSMSGYTF. CDR3 bases: TGTGCCAGCAGCACCTCTATGTCAGGCTACACCTTC. The chain employs TRBV7-9 and TRBJ1-2; no clear D gene. V was trimmed by 5 bases and J by 8 bases, leaving 12 bases between them. Germline-derived CDR1 and CDR2 are SEHNR and FQNEAQ (reference sequence). The CDR3 totals 12 residues.